This T cell receptor (beta chain) was sequenced for a study of blood T cell repertoires in COVID-19. The wider study: Acute-phase and convalescent COVID-19 samples originated in the United States, Italy and Spain. In each case, the material was cDNA or gDNA derived from T cells, B-cell-depleted T cells, or PBMCs.

With 7 bases clipped from V and 4 bases from J, the junction kept 9 bases outside the gene matches. The CDR3 loop spans 15 amino acids. Germline V gene data show CDR1 as MRHNA and CDR2 as SNTAGT. In the original analysis: Amplification with reference gene primers provided the estimates of nucleated cell counts. Profiled with immunoSEQ multiplex PCR; TCRdb holds only in-frame clones, not every one. V and J calls and clone size are given by that table; D and trimming were obtained from the DNA. The table records tens of thousands of clones, around nine tenths of them present only once. This sequence was found in a woman aged 80 or over with active COVID-19. Source material: peripheral blood. This rearrangement joins TRBV6-4 to TRBJ2-7; 11 bases are a match to TRBD2. The DNA for the CDR3 is TGTGCCAGCACCACCGGGACTAGCGGAGAGTACGAGCAGTACTTC. It yields the protein CASTTGTSGEYEQYF.